This TCR beta chain was identified during a study of vaccination effects on CD4 cells after COVID-19. Study findings and constraints: Marked clonal contraction of infection- and vaccine-induced clones was seen late after vaccination.

The method was immunoSEQ multiplex PCR; TCRdb's version includes in-frame clones alone and lacks a portion of them. Altogether almost 30,000 clones are present, 74% being singletons, with the ten largest covering 15% to 20%. Details on this clone: Its antigen remains unidentified.

After expansion with viral peptide pools in the ViraFEST assay, antigen-specific CD4+ T cells were sequenced. On approximately day 9 of culture, CD4+ T cells were separated out. Each participant was administered two doses of either the BNT162b2 or the mRNA-1273 vaccine. Neither prior SARS-CoV-2 infection nor positive nucleocapsid antibodies were present in the vaccine recipients. Cultures received IL-2 medium that replaced half the medium on days 3 and 7. Germline V CDR1 and CDR2: MNHNS, SASEGT. V gave up 2 bases and J gave up 5 bases, with 9 bases separating them. There are 13 residues in the CDR3. This chain uses TRBV6-1 with TRBJ2-5; D possibly matches TRBD1 or TRBD2 (5 bases each). The source of this sequence is a human donor who received a COVID-19 vaccine. The input for sequencing was CD4+ T cells from PBMCs cultured with HCoV-OC43 spike peptides, taken after COVID-19 vaccination. Sample subset: HCoV-OC43 spike overlapping peptide pool stimulation. CDR3 residues: CASSEMWGETQYF. CDR3 nucleotides: TGTGCCAGCAGTGAAATGTGGGGGGAGACCCAGTACTTC.